This TCR beta chain was captured by sequencing in a study of cytomegalovirus exposure and HLA in healthy donors. Whole-study results and caveats: Cytomegalovirus-associated status was assigned to about 170 TCR beta chains. Accounts indicate the classifier identified cytomegalovirus status with strong specificity and sensitivity. Confirmation in vitro established that a few CMV-associated chains were specific for CMV antigens. A later analysis found first-cohort TCR clusters tended to co-occur in the 110 or so validation repertoires.

Remarks on this clone: Its target is unknown.

Here immunoSEQ multiplex PCR was the method, and the copy in TCRdb shows in-frame clones only, minus some. The table records approximately 300,000 clones, about 85% of them present only once. Unmatched junction bases numbered 10, after V lost 8 bases and J lost 3 bases. This CDR3 is 14 amino acids long. Germline V gene sequence: CDR1 MDHEN, CDR2 SYDVKM. Sequencing input: PBMCs. The TCR originated in a woman younger than 45 in good health and CMV-seropositive. V is TRBV28 and J is TRBJ2-7, with TRBD1 matching over 7 bases. The DNA for the CDR3 is TGTGCCAGCGGCCGGGACAGTTCTTACTACGAGCAGTACTTC. It specifies CASGRDSSYYEQYF.